A single T cell receptor beta chain is shown here with its context. The protocol was immunoSEQ multiplex PCR, while the TCRdb copy is restricted to in-frame clones and leaves out a portion. The data contain 80,000 to 130,000 clones, 70% to 85% of them singletons. The sample belongs to a study of PD-1 blockade in mismatch repair-deficient tumors. The CDR3 consists of 15 residues. Germline V lookup: CDR1 SGHTA, CDR2 FQGNSA. Trimming shortened V by 2 bases and J by 3 bases, and 13 bases separated the two germline ends. The sample in question was peripheral blood, obtained less than 37 weeks after starting pembrolizumab. The TCR originated in an adult with mismatch repair-deficient cancer. The J gene is TRBJ1-2, the V gene TRBV7-2; D perhaps matches TRBD1 (5 bases). DNA for the CDR3: TGTGCCAGCAGCTTATTTGTGGGGGGGGACTATGGCTACACCTTC. Translating gives CASSLFVGGDYGYTF. Filled out from reference TRBV7-2 and TRBJ1-2, the complete variable domain reads GAGVSQSPSNKVTEKGKDVELRCDPISGHTALYWYRQSLGQGLEFLIYFQGNSAPDKSGLPSDRFSAERTGGSVSTLTIQRTQQEDSAVYLCASSLFVGGDYGYTFGSGTRLTVV.